The sequence of this T cell receptor (beta chain) was determined in a study of blood T cells in healthy people across ages (dated by TCRdb to the mid-2010s). For the wider study: Template switching captured roughly one uniquely barcoded TCR beta cDNA molecule per two T cells in model experiments. Using deep sequencing normalized with unique cDNA molecular identifiers, the study measured how TCR beta repertoire diversity changes with age. The donors were split into four age groups: young (average around 15 years), middle-aged (around 40), aged (62) and long-lived (roughly 77). Donors of different ages were randomly distributed across sequencing lanes to avoid experimental bias. The study analyzed two additional independent replicas of 1 million unique cDNA reads from the same blood draw for two donors, one aged 18 to 29 and one aged 80 or older. What the study reported, not specific to this receptor: As age increased, observed TCR beta diversity per million T cells dropped in a roughly linear way, and a significant reduction was already evident by age roughly 36. Compared with the aged group, more naive CD4+ T cells, fewer expanded clones and increased TCR diversity were shown by the long-lived group, suggesting age selection. Estimates of total diversity from one million sequenced T cells were regarded as lower bounds and underestimates. Because donor CMV infection status was unknown, age-related changes in expanded clonotypes were potentially confounded. Conclusive comparison of naive and antigen-experienced compartments was prevented by the profiling of bulk unsorted PBMCs. The percentage of naive T cells measured by flow cytometry correlated strongly with observed TCR beta diversity.

In regard to this clonotype: Its antigen specificity is not known. No clone much larger than this one lies a single base away; base qualities are absent.

V is trimmed back by 9 bases and J by 7 bases, and the junction contains 18 bases that no gene match accounts for. Looking up the germline V gene yields CDR1 MNHEY and CDR2 SVGEGT. The CDR3 starts with the cysteine, ends with the phenylalanine, and has 15 residues. Only the CDR3 region is kept as DNA, spanning 45 bases read in frame from base 1. Donors were a few dozen systemically healthy Caucasian individuals from Russia aged about 6 to 100 years. Ten milliliters of peripheral blood were drawn from each donor into EDTA-treated Vacutainer tubes. PBMCs were isolated by Ficoll-Paque density-gradient centrifugation, with at least 7 million obtained per sample. Trizol reagent was used to extract total RNA from the PBMCs, yielding at least 5.5 micrograms per sample. Naive CD45RAhigh/CD27high T cell percentages were measured by flow cytometry on a PBMC aliquot from every donor. The protocol used for the library was 5' RACE. Sequencing relied on an Illumina HiSeq 2500. The second PCR ran for about 7 to 11 cycles and used a J-beta primer mix along with a sample-barcoded 5' primer. A unique molecular identifier was introduced onto each TCR beta cDNA molecule by a template-switch 5' adaptor carrying 12 random nucleotides. Each sample yielded at least 2.5 million CDR3-containing paired-end reads. The Mint cDNA synthesis kit, primed by a TRBC-specific oligonucleotide, was used to synthesize first-strand cDNA from all RNA. Following uracil-DNA glycosylase treatment, all cDNA underwent a first 18-cycle PCR with the universal primers M1SS and BC2_uni_R. The published analysis was carried out like this. Normalization of each sample was performed by random selection of 1 million high-quality reads, each carrying a distinct molecular identifier. Reads sharing molecular identifiers were discarded rather than binned into consensus sequences. MiTCR, with a Q25 quality threshold and the strictest error-elimination algorithm, was used for CDR3 identification, clonotype clustering and error correction. A nonparametric unseen species model with Euler transformation was used to estimate lower-bound total TCR beta diversity. The public reads were run again by TCRdb, first through fastp at Q25 and then through MiXCR, and only productive beta chains were kept. One record per CDR3 amino acid sequence lists the most common genes and DNA. V and J calls and clone size were set by TCRdb, not the authors. This sample holds 660,000 or so distinct CDR3 sequences; under 70% were observed only once. More than 35% of the sample lies in the top ten.

This clonotype was obtained from a man aged 60-69 years in good health. The specimen sequenced was blood. The rearranged segments are TRBV6-2 or TRBV6-3 and TRBJ2-7; 7 bases in the middle match TRBD2. The CDR3 region: CARTGRDWEYNEQYF. The DNA sequence is given as TGTGCCAGGACGGGGAGGGACTGGGAGTACAATGAGCAGTACTTC.